This record looks at one TCR beta chain sequence and its context. Amplification used 60 V beta primers and 13 J beta primers. The protocol was immunoSEQ multiplex PCR, while the TCRdb copy is restricted to in-frame clones and leaves out a portion. Counted here are about 82,000 clones, 70% to 90% occurring once; the ten biggest clones make up approximately 3%. These data originate in a study of glioma-infiltrating T cells after dendritic cell vaccination. The receptor was derived from a human donor with glioblastoma. Sequencing used blood, obtained before dendritic cell vaccination.

The CDR3 DNA follows: TGCGCCAGCAGCCGTGATTTGATGGGCAATTCACCCCTCCACTTT. This sequence encodes CASSRDLMGNSPLHF. The chain employs TRBV4-1 and TRBJ1-6, with D hard to call. This CDR3 contains 15 residues. Per the germline V gene, CDR1 is MGHRA and CDR2 is YSYEKL. Trimming pared 4 bases from V and 7 bases from J, leaving 14 bases between.